This record concerns one TCR beta chain sequence. Its antigen remains unidentified. TCRdb keeps only in-frame clones here, not all; method: immunoSEQ multiplex PCR. The sample lists tens of thousands of clones; roughly three quarters were seen once. The data are from a study of PD-1 blockade in classical Hodgkin lymphoma. In the study overall: Once every 2 weeks, patients received intravenous nivolumab at 3 mg/kg.

Time point denoted: cycle 4 day 1 (C4D1), after five to seven weeks of nivolumab. In every patient, relapse followed autologous stem cell transplantation, while exposure to brentuximab vedotin differed. Overall study results and limits: Reports indicated that newly diagnosed patients had lower baseline TCR diversity than healthy donors did. There was a significant rise in CD4+ TCR diversity by C4D1, with no such rise for CD8+.

The source is a human donor with classical Hodgkin lymphoma. Sequenced here: peripheral blood mononuclear cells (PBMCs), sampled before the fourth cycle of nivolumab.

The DNA of the CDR3 is TGTGCCAGCAGCTTTGGGGCCTACAATGAGCAGTTCTTC. This sequence encodes CASSFGAYNEQFF. This chain uses TRBV5-4 with TRBJ2-1; D gene ambiguous. Germline CDR1 and CDR2: SGHNT and YYREEE (reference sequence). The V and J ends lost 2 bases and 2 bases respectively, with 5 bases between them. The CDR3 sequence is 13 residues long.